This T cell receptor (beta chain) is from a study of T cell changes during pregnancy in multiple sclerosis. The germline V gene has CDR1 SGHAT and CDR2 FQNNGV. This CDR3 spans 14 amino acids. The ends were cut back, 5 bases at V and 9 bases at J, with 16 bases in the middle. The assay was immunoSEQ multiplex PCR, and TCRdb's table has in-frame clones only and misses some. Counted here are around 40,000 clones, roughly nine tenths occurring once; the ten biggest clones make up roughly 1.1%. The specimen comprised CD4+ T cells from peripheral blood mononuclear cells, sampled in the first trimester of pregnancy. The chain links TRBV11-2 to TRBJ1-4, with a tentative D call TRBD1 (5 bases). The receptor was derived from a female donor with multiple sclerosis, enrolled in a pregnancy study. The CDR3 protein is CASSPSGVGKKLFF. For the CDR3, the DNA is TGTGCCAGCAGCCCCTCGGGGGTGGGGAAAAAACTGTTTTTT.